Listed below are T cell receptor beta chains from one sample, sequenced in a study of T cell repertoires in cytomegalovirus infection. These receptors have no identified antigens. One entry per CDR3 protein results from TCRdb running MiXCR on the reads. This sample carries 550,000 to 850,000 distinct CDR3 sequences, around 31% of them seen once, and the ten largest clones take approximately 18%. The sequences come from cultured PBMCs, collected from culture after CMV antigen stimulation. These TCRs come from a human donor in good health (CMV status not recorded). Some clones in this sample may be carry-over from other donors' samples. Both conserved end residues are trimmed from each CDR3. The order of the fields is V gene, D gene, clone size, J gene, CDR3 protein. A D gene is named only where the DNA matches it firmly. Not all rows give a size; the values are once, few, many and, for expanded clones, a class.

v_call: TRBV3-1
d_call: NA
clone_size: NA
j_call: TRBJ1-6
cdr3_aa: ASSQQGRGFSLH

v_call: TRBV7-2
d_call: NA
clone_size: NA
j_call: TRBJ1-2
cdr3_aa: ASSLGADQGYT

v_call: TRBV7-2
d_call: TRBD1
clone_size: many
j_call: TRBJ2-1
cdr3_aa: ASSLMGQGTDEQF

v_call: TRBV11-3
d_call: NA
clone_size: few
j_call: TRBJ2-1
cdr3_aa: ASSLESPRDEQF

v_call: TRBV20-1
d_call: TRBD2
clone_size: few
j_call: TRBJ2-5
cdr3_aa: SARAGNSLETQY

v_call: TRBV7-6
d_call: NA
clone_size: many
j_call: TRBJ2-6
cdr3_aa: ATKEREGANVLT

v_call: TRBV6-1
d_call: TRBD1
clone_size: NA
j_call: TRBJ1-2
cdr3_aa: ASSDILRDSYGYT

v_call: TRBV7-9
d_call: TRBD1
clone_size: many
j_call: TRBJ2-1
cdr3_aa: ASSSGRDRVDEQF

v_call: TRBV6-2/TRBV6-3
d_call: NA
clone_size: few
j_call: TRBJ2-3
cdr3_aa: ATRGSGTDTQY

v_call: TRBV7-6
d_call: NA
clone_size: few
j_call: TRBJ2-2
cdr3_aa: ASSLRWDTGELF

v_call: TRBV6-5
d_call: TRBD1
clone_size: NA
j_call: TRBJ1-2
cdr3_aa: ASSYSGSTGGSGYT

v_call: TRBV18
d_call: TRBD1
clone_size: NA
j_call: TRBJ1-3
cdr3_aa: ASSSYQGAGNTIY

v_call: TRBV7-6
d_call: NA
clone_size: NA
j_call: TRBJ1-1
cdr3_aa: ATTGGDTEAF

v_call: TRBV11-2
d_call: NA
clone_size: few
j_call: TRBJ1-3
cdr3_aa: ASSSIQTTSSGNTIY

v_call: TRBV6-6
d_call: NA
clone_size: few
j_call: TRBJ2-7
cdr3_aa: ASSLGTGLYYEQY

v_call: TRBV28
d_call: NA
clone_size: NA
j_call: TRBJ1-6
cdr3_aa: ASRSGSSYNSPLH

v_call: TRBV12-3/TRBV12-4
d_call: TRBD1
clone_size: many
j_call: TRBJ2-1
cdr3_aa: ASRTGTGGLNEQF

v_call: TRBV7-2
d_call: TRBD2
clone_size: many
j_call: TRBJ2-2
cdr3_aa: ASSLVRTSGGTGELF

v_call: TRBV7-6
d_call: NA
clone_size: NA
j_call: TRBJ1-1
cdr3_aa: ASSLGVGRNTEAF

v_call: TRBV7-6
d_call: TRBD1
clone_size: NA
j_call: TRBJ1-1
cdr3_aa: ASNLQGEETEAF

v_call: TRBV20-1
d_call: TRBD1
clone_size: few
j_call: TRBJ2-3
cdr3_aa: SARTGQGVPDTQY

v_call: TRBV6-1
d_call: NA
clone_size: NA
j_call: TRBJ2-6
cdr3_aa: ASGPGAGANVLT

v_call: TRBV11-1
d_call: TRBD2
clone_size: NA
j_call: TRBJ2-1
cdr3_aa: ASSGPGLAWNEQF

v_call: TRBV12-3/TRBV12-4
d_call: NA
clone_size: few
j_call: TRBJ2-1
cdr3_aa: ASGRDFNEQF

v_call: TRBV4-1
d_call: NA
clone_size: NA
j_call: TRBJ1-2
cdr3_aa: ASSQERDNYGYT

v_call: TRBV7-9
d_call: NA
clone_size: NA
j_call: TRBJ1-5
cdr3_aa: ASSPLWGSNQPQH

v_call: TRBV12-3/TRBV12-4
d_call: NA
clone_size: NA
j_call: TRBJ1-3
cdr3_aa: ASSLLGPRNTIY

v_call: TRBV2
d_call: NA
clone_size: NA
j_call: TRBJ1-1
cdr3_aa: ASKGTGVDTEAF

v_call: TRBV12-3/TRBV12-4
d_call: NA
clone_size: NA
j_call: TRBJ2-7
cdr3_aa: ASSSAAPEQY

v_call: TRBV12-3/TRBV12-4
d_call: NA
clone_size: NA
j_call: TRBJ1-1
cdr3_aa: ASSLAGVQRRGAF

v_call: TRBV5-4
d_call: NA
clone_size: many
j_call: TRBJ1-1
cdr3_aa: ASSLPQGNTEAF

v_call: TRBV19
d_call: NA
clone_size: few
j_call: TRBJ1-5
cdr3_aa: ASSIDNFHQPQH

v_call: TRBV19
d_call: NA
clone_size: NA
j_call: TRBJ2-2
cdr3_aa: ASKGKLGDTGELF

v_call: TRBV19
d_call: TRBD1
clone_size: NA
j_call: TRBJ2-2
cdr3_aa: ATRQGASGELF

v_call: TRBV7-6
d_call: TRBD2
clone_size: NA
j_call: TRBJ2-3
cdr3_aa: ASSFKPSGSWTTDTQY

v_call: TRBV6-5
d_call: TRBD1
clone_size: NA
j_call: TRBJ2-3
cdr3_aa: ASNRGVEDTQY

v_call: TRBV7-9
d_call: NA
clone_size: few
j_call: TRBJ2-5
cdr3_aa: ASSLLGASRETQY

v_call: TRBV4-3
d_call: TRBD2
clone_size: NA
j_call: TRBJ2-1
cdr3_aa: ASSQDVGLADYNEQF

v_call: TRBV7-2
d_call: NA
clone_size: NA
j_call: TRBJ1-6
cdr3_aa: ASSDRGGLVSPLH

v_call: TRBV6-6
d_call: NA
clone_size: NA
j_call: TRBJ1-2
cdr3_aa: ASSPRQINYGYT

v_call: TRBV6-6
d_call: NA
clone_size: NA
j_call: TRBJ2-5
cdr3_aa: ASSALHNSETQY

v_call: TRBV7-2
d_call: TRBD2
clone_size: many
j_call: TRBJ2-1
cdr3_aa: ASSSSGYSYNEQF

v_call: TRBV5-1
d_call: TRBD2
clone_size: few
j_call: TRBJ2-2
cdr3_aa: ASKGLAYAGELF

v_call: TRBV6-2/TRBV6-3
d_call: TRBD1
clone_size: NA
j_call: TRBJ2-1
cdr3_aa: ASNPTGLNEQF

v_call: TRBV18
d_call: TRBD1
clone_size: few
j_call: TRBJ2-5
cdr3_aa: ASSQNRGHQETQY

v_call: TRBV18
d_call: NA
clone_size: NA
j_call: TRBJ2-7
cdr3_aa: ASSPPEGSAGEQY

v_call: TRBV15
d_call: TRBD1
clone_size: NA
j_call: TRBJ1-4
cdr3_aa: ATPRWDRDEKLF

v_call: TRBV28
d_call: NA
clone_size: few
j_call: TRBJ1-1
cdr3_aa: ALMRDEAGTEAF

v_call: TRBV11-2
d_call: TRBD2
clone_size: NA
j_call: TRBJ2-1
cdr3_aa: ASSLIGGSSYNEQF